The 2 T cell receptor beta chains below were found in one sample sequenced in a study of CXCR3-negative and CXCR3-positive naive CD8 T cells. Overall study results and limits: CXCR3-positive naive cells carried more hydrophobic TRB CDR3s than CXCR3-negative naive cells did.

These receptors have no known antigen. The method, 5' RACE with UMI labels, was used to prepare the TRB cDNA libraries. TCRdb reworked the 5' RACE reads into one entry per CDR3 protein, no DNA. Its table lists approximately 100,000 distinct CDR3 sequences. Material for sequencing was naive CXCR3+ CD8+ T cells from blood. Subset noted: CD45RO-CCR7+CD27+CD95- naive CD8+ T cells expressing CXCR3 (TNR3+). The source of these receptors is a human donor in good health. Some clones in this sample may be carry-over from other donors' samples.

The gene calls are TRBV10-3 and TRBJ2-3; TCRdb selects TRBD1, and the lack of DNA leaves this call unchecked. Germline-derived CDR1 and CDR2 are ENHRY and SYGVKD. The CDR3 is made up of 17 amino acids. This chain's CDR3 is CAISVEDRFVSTDTQYF.

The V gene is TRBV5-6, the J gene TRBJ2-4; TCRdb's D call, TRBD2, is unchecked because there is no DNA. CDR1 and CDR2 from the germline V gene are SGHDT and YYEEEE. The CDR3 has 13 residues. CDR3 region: CASSLGSLAGGNF.